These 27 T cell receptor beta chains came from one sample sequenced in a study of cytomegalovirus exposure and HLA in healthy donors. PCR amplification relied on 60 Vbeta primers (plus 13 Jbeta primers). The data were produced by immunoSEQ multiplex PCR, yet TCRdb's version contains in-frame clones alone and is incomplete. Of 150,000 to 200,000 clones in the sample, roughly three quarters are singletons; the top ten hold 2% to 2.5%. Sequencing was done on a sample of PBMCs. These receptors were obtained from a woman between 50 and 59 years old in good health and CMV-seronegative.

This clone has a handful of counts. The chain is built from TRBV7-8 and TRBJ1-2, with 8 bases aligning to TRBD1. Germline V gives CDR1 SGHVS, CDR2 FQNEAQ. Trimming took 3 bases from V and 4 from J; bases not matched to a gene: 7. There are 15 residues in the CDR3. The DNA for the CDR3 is TGTGCCAGCAGCTTTGAGGACAGGGCGGGCTATGGCTACACCTTC. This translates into CASSFEDRAGYGYTF. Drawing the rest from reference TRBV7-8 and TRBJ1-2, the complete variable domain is GAGVSQSPRYKVAKRGQDVALRCDPISGHVSLFWYQQALGQGPEFLTYFQNEAQLDKSGLPSDRFFAERPEGSVSTLKIQRTQQEDSAVYLCASSFEDRAGYGYTFGSGTRLTVV.

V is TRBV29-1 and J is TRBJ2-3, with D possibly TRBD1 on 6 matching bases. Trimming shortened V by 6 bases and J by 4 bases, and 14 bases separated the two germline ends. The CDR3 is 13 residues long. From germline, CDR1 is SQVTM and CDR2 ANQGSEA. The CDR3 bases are TGCAGCGTGGTCCAGGGGCGGGCAGATACGCAGTATTTT. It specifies CSVVQGRADTQYF.

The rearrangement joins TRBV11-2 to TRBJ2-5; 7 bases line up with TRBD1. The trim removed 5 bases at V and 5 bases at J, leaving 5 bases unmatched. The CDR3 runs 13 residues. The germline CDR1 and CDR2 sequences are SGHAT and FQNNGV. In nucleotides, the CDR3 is TGTGCCAGCAGCCCCGACAGGGCGGAGACCCAGTACTTC. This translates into CASSPDRAETQYF.

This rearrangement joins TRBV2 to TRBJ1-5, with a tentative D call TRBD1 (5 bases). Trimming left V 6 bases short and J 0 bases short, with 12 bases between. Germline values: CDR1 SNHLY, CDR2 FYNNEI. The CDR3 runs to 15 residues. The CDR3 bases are TGTGCCAGCAGCGAGACAGAAGATAGCAATCAGCCCCAGCATTTT. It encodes CASSETEDSNQPQHF.

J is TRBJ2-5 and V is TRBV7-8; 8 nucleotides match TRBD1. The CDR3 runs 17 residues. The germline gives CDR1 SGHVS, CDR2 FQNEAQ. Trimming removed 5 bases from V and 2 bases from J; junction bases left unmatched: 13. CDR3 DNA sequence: TGTGCCAGCAGCCCTGGGAGAAGGACAGGGAGGCAAGAGACCCAGTACTTC. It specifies CASSPGRRTGRQETQYF.

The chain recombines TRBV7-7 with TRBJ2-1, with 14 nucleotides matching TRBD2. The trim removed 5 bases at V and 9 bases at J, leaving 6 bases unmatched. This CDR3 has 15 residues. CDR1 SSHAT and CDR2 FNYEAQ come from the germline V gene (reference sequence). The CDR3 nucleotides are TGTGCCAGCAGCCGACTAGCGGGGGGGCTTTCTGAGCAGTTCTTC. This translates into CASSRLAGGLSEQFF.

CDR3 nucleotide sequence: TGCAGTGCTATCCAGAACTATGGCTACACCTTC. It translates to CSAIQNYGYTF. The chain uses TRBV20-1 and TRBJ1-2; no clear D. This CDR3 region has 11 residues. Germline V lookup: CDR1 DFQATT, CDR2 SNEGSKA (reference sequence). Trimming stripped 4 bases from V and 2 bases from J, with 5 bases between.

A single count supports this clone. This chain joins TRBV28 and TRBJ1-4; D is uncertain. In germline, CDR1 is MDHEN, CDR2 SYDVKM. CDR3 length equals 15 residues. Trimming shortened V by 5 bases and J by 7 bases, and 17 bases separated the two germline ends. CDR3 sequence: CASSPPANWAEKLFF. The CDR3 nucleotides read TGTGCCAGCAGTCCCCCCGCCAACTGGGCTGAAAAACTGTTTTTT.

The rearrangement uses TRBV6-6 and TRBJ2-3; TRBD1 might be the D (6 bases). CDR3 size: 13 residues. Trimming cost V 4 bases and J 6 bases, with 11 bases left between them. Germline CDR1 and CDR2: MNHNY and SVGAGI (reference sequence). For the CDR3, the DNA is TGTGCCAGCAGTTTCTCACAGGGCGATACGCAGTATTTT. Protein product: CASSFSQGDTQYF.

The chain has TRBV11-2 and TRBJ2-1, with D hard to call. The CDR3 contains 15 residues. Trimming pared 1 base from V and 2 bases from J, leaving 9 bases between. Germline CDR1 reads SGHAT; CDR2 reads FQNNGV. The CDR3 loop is CASSLGPLTYNEQFF. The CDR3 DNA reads TGTGCCAGCAGCTTAGGGCCTTTAACCTACAATGAGCAGTTCTTC.

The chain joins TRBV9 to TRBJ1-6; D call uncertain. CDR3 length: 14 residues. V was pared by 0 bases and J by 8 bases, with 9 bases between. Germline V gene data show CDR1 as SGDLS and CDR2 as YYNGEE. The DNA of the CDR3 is TGTGCCAGCAGCGTAGTCGGAGTAGATTCACCCCTCCACTTT. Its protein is CASSVVGVDSPLHF.

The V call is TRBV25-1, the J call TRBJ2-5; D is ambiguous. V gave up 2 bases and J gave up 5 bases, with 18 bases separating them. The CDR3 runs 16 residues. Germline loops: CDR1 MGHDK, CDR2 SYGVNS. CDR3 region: CASSEPATRRVETQYF. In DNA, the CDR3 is TGTGCCAGCAGTGAACCCGCCACGCGCCGAGTGGAGACCCAGTACTTC.

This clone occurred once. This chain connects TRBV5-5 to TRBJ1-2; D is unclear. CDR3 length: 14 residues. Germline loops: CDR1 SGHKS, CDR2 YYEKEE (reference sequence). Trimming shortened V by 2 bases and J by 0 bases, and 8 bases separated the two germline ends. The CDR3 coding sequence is TGTGCCAGCAGCTTTCACAAAGCTAACTATGGCTACACCTTC. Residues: CASSFHKANYGYTF. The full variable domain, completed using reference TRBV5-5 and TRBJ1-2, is DAGVTQSPTHLIKTRGQQVTLRCSPISGHKSVSWYQQVLGQGPQFIFQYYEKEERGRGNFPDRFSARQFPNYSSELNVNALLLGDSALYLCASSFHKANYGYTFGSGTRLTVV.

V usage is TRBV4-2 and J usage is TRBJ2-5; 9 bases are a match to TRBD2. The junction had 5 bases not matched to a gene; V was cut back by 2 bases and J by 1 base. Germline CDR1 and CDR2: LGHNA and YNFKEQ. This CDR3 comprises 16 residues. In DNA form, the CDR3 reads TGTGCCAGCAGCCAATTTGGCGGGGGGGTCCAAGAGACCCAGTACTTC. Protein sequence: CASSQFGGGVQETQYF.

CDR3 nucleotides: TGCGCCAGCAGCCTATACACGGCAGGGAACACTGAAGCTTTCTTT. Its protein is CASSLYTAGNTEAFF. The J gene is TRBJ1-1, the V gene TRBV4-1; D is uncertain. CDR1 MGHRA and CDR2 YSYEKL come from the germline V gene. The CDR3 spans 15 residues. Between the trimmed V and J ends, which lost 4 bases and 1 base, there was a span of 13 bases.

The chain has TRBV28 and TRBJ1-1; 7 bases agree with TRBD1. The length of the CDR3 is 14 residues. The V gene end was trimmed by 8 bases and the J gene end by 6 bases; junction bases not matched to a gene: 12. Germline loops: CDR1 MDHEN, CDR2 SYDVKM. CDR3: CASGPLGGMAEAFF. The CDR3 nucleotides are TGTGCCAGCGGCCCCTTAGGGGGCATGGCTGAAGCTTTCTTT.

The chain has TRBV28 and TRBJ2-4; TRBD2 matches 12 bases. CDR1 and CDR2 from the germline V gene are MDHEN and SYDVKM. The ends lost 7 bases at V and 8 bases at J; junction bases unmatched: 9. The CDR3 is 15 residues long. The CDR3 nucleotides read TGTGCCAGCACCCTAGCGGGGGGGTCTATGGACATTCAGTACTTC. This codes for CASTLAGGSMDIQYF.

Here the CDR3 DNA reads TGTGCCAGCTGTAATGAGCGGGGGGACTACAATGAGCAGTTCTTC. Its protein product is CASCNERGDYNEQFF. The chain is built from TRBV18 and TRBJ2-1, with 9 nucleotides matching TRBD2. Germline V CDR1 and CDR2: KGHSH, LQKENI. V gave up 7 bases and J gave up 3 bases; unmatched junction bases: 7. CDR3 size: 15 residues.

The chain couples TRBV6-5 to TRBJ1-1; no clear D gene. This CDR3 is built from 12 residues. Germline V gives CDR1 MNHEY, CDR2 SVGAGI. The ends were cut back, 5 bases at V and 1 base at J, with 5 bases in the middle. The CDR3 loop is CASSRGNTEAFF. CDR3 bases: TGTGCCAGCAGTCGGGGGAACACTGAAGCTTTCTTT.

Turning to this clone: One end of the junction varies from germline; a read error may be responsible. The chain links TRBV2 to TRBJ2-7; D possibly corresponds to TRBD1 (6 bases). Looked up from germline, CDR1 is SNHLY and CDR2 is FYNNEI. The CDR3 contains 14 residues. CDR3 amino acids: CAGRTAGASYEQYF. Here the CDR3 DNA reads TGTGCCGGCAGGACGGCAGGGGCCAGCTACGAGCAGTACTTC.

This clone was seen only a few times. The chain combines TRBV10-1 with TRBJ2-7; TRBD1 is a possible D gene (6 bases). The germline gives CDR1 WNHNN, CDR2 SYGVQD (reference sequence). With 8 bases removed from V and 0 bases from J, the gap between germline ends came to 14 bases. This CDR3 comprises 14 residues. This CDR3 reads CASARDMSSYEQYF. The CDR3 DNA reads TGCGCCAGCGCAAGGGACATGAGCTCCTACGAGCAGTACTTC.

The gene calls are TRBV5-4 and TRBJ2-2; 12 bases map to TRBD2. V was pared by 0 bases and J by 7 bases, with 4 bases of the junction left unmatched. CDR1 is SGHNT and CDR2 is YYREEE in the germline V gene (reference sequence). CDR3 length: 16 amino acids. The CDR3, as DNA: TGTGCCAGCAGCTTGGGACTAGCGGGAGATGGCGGGGAGCTGTTTTTT. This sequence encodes CASSLGLAGDGGELFF.

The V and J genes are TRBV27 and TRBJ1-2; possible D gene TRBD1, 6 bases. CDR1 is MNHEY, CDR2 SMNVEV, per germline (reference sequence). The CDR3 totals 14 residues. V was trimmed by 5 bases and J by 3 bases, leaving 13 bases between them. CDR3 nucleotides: TGTGCCAGCAGTCCCACGACAGGATACTATGGCTACACCTTC. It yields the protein CASSPTTGYYGYTF.

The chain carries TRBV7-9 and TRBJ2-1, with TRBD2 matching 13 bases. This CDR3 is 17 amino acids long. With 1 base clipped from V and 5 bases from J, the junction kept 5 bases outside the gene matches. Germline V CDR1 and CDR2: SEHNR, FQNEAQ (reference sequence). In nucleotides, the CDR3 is TGTGCCAGCAGCTTAGGTACTAGCGGGAGGGCCGACAATGAGCAGTTCTTC. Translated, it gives CASSLGTSGRADNEQFF.

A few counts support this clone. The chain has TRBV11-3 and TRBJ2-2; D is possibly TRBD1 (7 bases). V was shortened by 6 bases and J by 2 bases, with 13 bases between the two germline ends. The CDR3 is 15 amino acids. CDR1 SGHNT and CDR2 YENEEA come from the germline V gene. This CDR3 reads CASSGGTVNTGELFF. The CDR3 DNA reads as TGTGCCAGCAGTGGGGGGACAGTCAACACCGGGGAGCTGTTTTTT.

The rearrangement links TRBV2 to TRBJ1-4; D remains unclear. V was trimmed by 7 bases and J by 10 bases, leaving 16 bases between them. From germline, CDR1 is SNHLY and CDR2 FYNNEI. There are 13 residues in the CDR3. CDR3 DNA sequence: TGTGCCAGCACGTCTGGGAGTCCTGCAAAACTGTTTTTT. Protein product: CASTSGSPAKLFF.

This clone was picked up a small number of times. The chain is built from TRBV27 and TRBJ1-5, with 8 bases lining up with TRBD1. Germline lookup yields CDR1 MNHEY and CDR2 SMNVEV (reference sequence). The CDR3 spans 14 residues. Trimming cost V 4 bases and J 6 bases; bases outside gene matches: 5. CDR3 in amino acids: CASSYGQGIQPQHF. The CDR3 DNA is TGTGCCAGCAGTTACGGACAGGGCATTCAGCCCCAGCATTTT.